This is a list of T cell receptor beta chains from one sample in a study of shared clonotypes between healthy human individuals. Sequenced by immunoSEQ multiplex PCR; TCRdb stores in-frame clones only, minus some. Here the sample spans under 1,100,000 clones, 65% to 80% being singletons. Sequenced: memory CD4+ T cells sorted from blood. The receptor set was obtained from a man aged 18 to 29 in good health. Each CDR3 is given with its conserved first and last residue. D genes are given only for firm matches. For some rows the clone size is stated as once, few or many, or as a class when expanded; others skip it.

V: TRBV5-1
D: TRBD2
J: TRBJ2-3
size: .
DNA: TGCGCCAGCAGCTTGGAGCGGGGTGGTACAGATACGCAGTATTTT
CDR3: CASSLERGGTDTQYF

V: TRBV30
D: TRBD1
J: TRBJ1-5
size: .
DNA: TGTGCCTGGATTCCCAGGGGGCAGCCGAGCAATCAGCCCCAGCATTTT
CDR3: CAWIPRGQPSNQPQHF

V: TRBV6-6
D: .
J: TRBJ2-3
size: .
DNA: TGTGCCAGCGGTATGGGAATCGGTCGCACAGATACGCAGTATTTT
CDR3: CASGMGIGRTDTQYF

V: TRBV9
D: TRBD1
J: TRBJ1-4
size: .
DNA: TGTGCCAGCAGCGCGACAGGGCGCGGAGGGACTAATGAAAAACTGTTTTTT
CDR3: CASSATGRGGTNEKLFF

V: TRBV7-9
D: TRBD2
J: TRBJ2-3
size: .
DNA: TGTGCCAGCAGCTCAGGACTAGGTAGCACAGATACGCAGTATTTT
CDR3: CASSSGLGSTDTQYF

V: TRBV5-1
D: .
J: TRBJ1-2
size: once
DNA: TGCGCCAGCAGCCCCGGGGACAATAACTATGGCTACACTTTC
CDR3: CASSPGDNNYGYTF

V: TRBV7-2
D: TRBD2
J: TRBJ2-1
size: .
DNA: TGTGCCAGCAGCACGAAGAGCGGGACTCTCCACAATGAGCAGTTCTTC
CDR3: CASSTKSGTLHNEQFF

V: TRBV6-1
D: .
J: TRBJ1-2
size: .
DNA: TGTGCCAGCAGTGAGACAGAGTTCTATGGCTACACCTTC
CDR3: CASSETEFYGYTF

V: TRBV5-4
D: .
J: TRBJ2-1
size: few
DNA: TGTGCCAGCAGCCAAGTGCACGGTCAAGCTGGAGACAATGAGCAGTTCTTC
CDR3: CASSQVHGQAGDNEQFF

V: TRBV5-1
D: .
J: TRBJ2-5
size: few
DNA: TGCGCCAGCAGCTTGTCAGGGGCCGGGGAGACCCAGTACTTC
CDR3: CASSLSGAGETQYF

V: TRBV28
D: TRBD1
J: TRBJ1-5
size: once
DNA: TGTGCCAGCAGTAGGACAGGGAATAGCAATCAGCCCCAGCATTTT
CDR3: CASSRTGNSNQPQHF

V: TRBV7-9
D: .
J: TRBJ1-1
size: few
DNA: TGTGCCAGCAGCTTAATAGGGCAGGGTGAAGCTTTCTTT
CDR3: CASSLIGQGEAFF

V: TRBV30
D: .
J: TRBJ2-2
size: .
DNA: TGTGCCTGGACCCCTTGGAGGGGAGACACCGGGGAGCTGTTTTTT
CDR3: CAWTPWRGDTGELFF

V: TRBV27
D: .
J: TRBJ1-2
size: .
DNA: TGTGCCAGCAGTTTAGGGGCAGGGGCCATTACCTTC
CDR3: CASSLGAGAITF

V: TRBV15
D: TRBD1
J: TRBJ1-4
size: .
DNA: TGTGCCACCAGCAGCCAACAGGGGGCGAGATCTGGTTGGGAAAAACTGTTTTTT
CDR3: CATSSQQGARSGWEKLFF

V: TRBV5-1
D: .
J: TRBJ1-4
size: .
DNA: TGCGCCAGCAGCTTGGATGAAGGGGTTAATGAAAAACTGTTTTTT
CDR3: CASSLDEGVNEKLFF

V: TRBV11-2
D: .
J: TRBJ2-2
size: .
DNA: TGTGCCAGCAGCCCCCTTAGGGATGAGAACACCGGGGAGCTGTTTTTT
CDR3: CASSPLRDENTGELFF

V: TRBV5-8
D: TRBD2
J: TRBJ2-3
size: .
DNA: TGTGCCAGCAGCCCCGGGGGGGGGCGACGCACAGATACGCAGTATTTT
CDR3: CASSPGGGRRTDTQYF

V: TRBV7-9
D: TRBD1
J: TRBJ2-3
size: .
DNA: TGTGCCAGCAGCTCCCACAGGGGGCCCGGAGCAGATACGCAGTATTTT
CDR3: CASSSHRGPGADTQYF

V: TRBV11-2
D: .
J: TRBJ2-1
size: .
DNA: TGTGCCAGCAGCTTTCTTCTGAGGGGGGCCGGACCCCACAATGAGCAGTTCTTC
CDR3: CASSFLLRGAGPHNEQFF

V: TRBV5-1
D: .
J: TRBJ2-3
size: .
DNA: TGCGCCAGCAGCTTTAGTAGGGATACGCAGTATTTT
CDR3: CASSFSRDTQYF

V: TRBV30
D: .
J: TRBJ2-1
size: .
DNA: TGTGCCTGGAGTGTAGGTCTAATCAGGTTCTTC
CDR3: CAWSVGLIRFF

V: TRBV27
D: TRBD2
J: TRBJ2-5
size: .
DNA: TGTGCCAGCAGTCCTGTCCGGGGGGGTCAAGAGACCCAGTACTTC
CDR3: CASSPVRGGQETQYF

V: TRBV10-2
D: .
J: TRBJ2-5
size: .
DNA: TGCGCCAGCAGCCGACCTCAAGAGACCCAGTACTTC
CDR3: CASSRPQETQYF

V: TRBV18
D: .
J: TRBJ2-5
size: once
DNA: TGTGCCAGCTCACCACCGCTCCAAGAGACCCAGTACTTC
CDR3: CASSPPLQETQYF

V: TRBV30
D: .
J: TRBJ1-1
size: few
DNA: TGTGCCTGGAGCGGGGGCCGGAGCCCCGGGTTAACAGCTTTCTTT
CDR3: CAWSGGRSPGLTAFF

V: TRBV28
D: .
J: TRBJ1-5
size: .
DNA: TGTGCCAGCAGGGCGGGCAATCAGCCCCAGCATTTT
CDR3: CASRAGNQPQHF

V: TRBV10-3
D: .
J: TRBJ1-1
size: .
DNA: TGTGCCATCAGTGAGTCACTGGGGCTGAACACTGAAGCTTTCTTT
CDR3: CAISESLGLNTEAFF

V: TRBV5-1
D: .
J: TRBJ2-1
size: once
DNA: TGCGCCAGCAGCCAGACCGGACCCGGGGGGCTCAATGAGCAGTTCTTC
CDR3: CASSQTGPGGLNEQFF

V: TRBV30
D: .
J: TRBJ1-5
size: .
DNA: TGTGCCTGGAACCTGGAGTCGGGGACAAGGGGACGGCGGCCCCAGCATTTT
CDR3: CAWNLESGTRGRRPQHF

V: TRBV7-6
D: TRBD2
J: TRBJ2-1
size: .
DNA: TGTGCCAGCAGCTTAGGTCTAGCGGGAAGTCTCAATGAGCAGTTCTTC
CDR3: CASSLGLAGSLNEQFF

V: TRBV13
D: TRBD2
J: TRBJ2-7
size: .
DNA: TGTGCCACCACCCGGTTGGGAGGGAGCGACGAGCAGTACTTC
CDR3: CATTRLGGSDEQYF

V: TRBV19
D: .
J: TRBJ2-5
size: once
DNA: TGTGCCAGTAGTATAGCTCCGACAGCAGGGACCCAGTACTTC
CDR3: CASSIAPTAGTQYF